The T cell receptor beta chain under discussion was sequenced for a study of blood T cells in healthy people across ages. Next came a second PCR, run for about 7 to 12 cycles, which used a sample-barcoded 5' primer along with a J-beta primer mix. TCRdb reprocessed the 5' RACE reads with MiXCR, giving one entry per CDR3 protein. Of approximately 960,000 distinct CDR3 sequences in the sample, about 27% were seen once. This clonotype showed up many times. This CDR3 comprises 15 residues. Germline V gives CDR1 MNHEY, CDR2 SMNVEV (reference sequence). The ends were cut back, 6 bases at V and 2 bases at J, with 14 bases in the middle. These data also featured in a second study, about T cells of mothers and their children. As that study records: It was through the M1S primer of the second PCR that sample barcodes and 2-4 random nucleotides were added. Mothers gave over 8.5 million TCR beta CDR3 reads each, and children several million each.

What was sequenced was blood. The V gene is TRBV27, the J gene TRBJ2-1; D might be TRBD2 (5 bases). The clonotype was recovered from a woman in her 40s in good health. The DNA of the CDR3 is TGTGCCAGCAGAAGACTAAGCGACCCCTACAATGAGCAGTTCTTC. Protein product: CASRRLSDPYNEQFF.